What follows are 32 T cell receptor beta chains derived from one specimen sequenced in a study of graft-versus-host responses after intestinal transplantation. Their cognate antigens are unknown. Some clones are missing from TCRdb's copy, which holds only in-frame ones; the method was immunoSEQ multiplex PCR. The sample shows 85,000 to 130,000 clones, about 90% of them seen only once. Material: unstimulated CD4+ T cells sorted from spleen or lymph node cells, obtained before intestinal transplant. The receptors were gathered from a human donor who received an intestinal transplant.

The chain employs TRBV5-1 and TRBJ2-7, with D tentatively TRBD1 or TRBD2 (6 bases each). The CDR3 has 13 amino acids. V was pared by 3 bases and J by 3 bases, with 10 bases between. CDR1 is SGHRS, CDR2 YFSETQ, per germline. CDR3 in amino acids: CASSSGDNYEQYF. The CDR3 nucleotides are TGCGCCAGCAGCTCGGGGGACAACTACGAGCAGTACTTC. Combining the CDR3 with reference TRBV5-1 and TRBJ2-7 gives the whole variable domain KAGVTQTPRYLIKTRGQQVTLSCSPISGHRSVSWYQQTPGQGLQFLFEYFSETQRNKGNFPGRFSGRQFSNSRSEMNVSTLELGDSALYLCASSSGDNYEQYFGPGTRLTVT.

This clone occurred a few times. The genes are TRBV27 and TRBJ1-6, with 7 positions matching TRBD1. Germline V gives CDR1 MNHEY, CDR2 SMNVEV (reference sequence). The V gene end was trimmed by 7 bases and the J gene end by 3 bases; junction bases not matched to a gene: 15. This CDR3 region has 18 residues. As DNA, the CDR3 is TGTGCCAGCACCGCAGGGGGACGACAGACCTTCTATAATTCACCCCTCCACTTT. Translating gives CASTAGGRQTFYNSPLHF.

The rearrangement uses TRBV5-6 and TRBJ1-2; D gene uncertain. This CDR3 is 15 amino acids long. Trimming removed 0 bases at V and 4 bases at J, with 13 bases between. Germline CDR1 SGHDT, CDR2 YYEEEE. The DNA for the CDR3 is TGTGCCAGCAGCTTGGAGGCGGCGCGTGCCTATGGCTACACCTTC. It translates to CASSLEAARAYGYTF.

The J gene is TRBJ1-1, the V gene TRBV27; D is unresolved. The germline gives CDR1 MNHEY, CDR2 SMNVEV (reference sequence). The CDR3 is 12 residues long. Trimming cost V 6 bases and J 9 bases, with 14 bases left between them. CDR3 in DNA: TGTGCCAGCAGCCCCGATAGGGCCCAAGCTTTCTTT. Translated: CASSPDRAQAFF.

The CDR3 protein is CASSLRRGSNQPQHF. The CDR3 bases are TGTGCCAGCAGCTTACGACGGGGGAGCAATCAGCCCCAGCATTTT. J is TRBJ1-5 and V is TRBV7-2; TRBD1 might be the D (5 bases). The V end lost 2 bases, the J end lost 1 base, and 9 bases lay between the germline ends. This CDR3 comprises 15 residues. Per the germline V gene, CDR1 is SGHTA and CDR2 is FQGNSA.

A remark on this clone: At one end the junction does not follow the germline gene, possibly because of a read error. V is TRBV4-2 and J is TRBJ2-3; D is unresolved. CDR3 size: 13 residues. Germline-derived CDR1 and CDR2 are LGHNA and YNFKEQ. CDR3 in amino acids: CASRQDYVDTQYF. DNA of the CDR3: TGTGCCAGCAGACAAGATTATGTAGATACGCAGTATTTT.

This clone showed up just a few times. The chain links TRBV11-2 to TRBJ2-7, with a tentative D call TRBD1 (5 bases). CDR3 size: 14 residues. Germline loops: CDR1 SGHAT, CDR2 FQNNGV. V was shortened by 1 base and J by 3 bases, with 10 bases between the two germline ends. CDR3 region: CASSLGGRDYEQYF. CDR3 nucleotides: TGTGCCAGCAGCTTAGGAGGCAGGGACTACGAGCAGTACTTC.

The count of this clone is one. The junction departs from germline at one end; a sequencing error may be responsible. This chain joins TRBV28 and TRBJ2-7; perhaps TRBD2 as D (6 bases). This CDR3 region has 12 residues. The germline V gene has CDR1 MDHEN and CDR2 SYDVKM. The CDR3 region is CASSGRDGGVEF. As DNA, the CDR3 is TGTGCCAGCAGTGGCCGGGACGGAGGGGTTGAATTC.

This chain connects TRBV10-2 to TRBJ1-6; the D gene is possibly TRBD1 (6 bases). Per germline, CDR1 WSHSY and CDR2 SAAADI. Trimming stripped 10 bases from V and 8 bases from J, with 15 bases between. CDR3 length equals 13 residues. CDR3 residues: CATGVEGDSPLHF. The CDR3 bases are TGCGCCACAGGGGTTGAAGGGGATTCACCCCTCCACTTT.

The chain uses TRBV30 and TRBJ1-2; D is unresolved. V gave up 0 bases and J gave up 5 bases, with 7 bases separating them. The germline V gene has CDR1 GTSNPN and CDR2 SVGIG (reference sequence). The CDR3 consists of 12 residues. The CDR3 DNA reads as TGTGCCTGGAGTGTGGGAGGGTATGGCTACACCTTC. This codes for CAWSVGGYGYTF. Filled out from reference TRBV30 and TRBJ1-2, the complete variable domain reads SQTIHQWPATLVQPVGSPLSLECTVEGTSNPNLYWYRQAAGRGLQLLFYSVGIGQISSEVPQNLSASRPQDRQFILSSKKLLLSDSGFYLCAWSVGGYGYTFGSGTRLTVV.

Here the CDR3 reads CASSESTALSYNEQFF. For the CDR3, the DNA is TGCGCCAGCAGTGAGTCGACAGCACTATCCTACAATGAGCAGTTCTTC. The rearrangement links TRBV10-1 to TRBJ2-1; tentatively, D is TRBD1 (5 bases). Looked up from germline, CDR1 is WNHNN and CDR2 is SYGVQD (reference sequence). The CDR3 is 16 residues long. Trimming removed 0 bases from V and 1 base from J, with 10 bases in between.

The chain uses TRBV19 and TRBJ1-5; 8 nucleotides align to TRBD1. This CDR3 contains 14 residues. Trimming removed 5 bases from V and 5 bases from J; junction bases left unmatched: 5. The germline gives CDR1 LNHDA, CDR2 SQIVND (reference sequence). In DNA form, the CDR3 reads TGTGCCAGTAGTGCTCAGGGGGCAGATCAGCCCCAGCATTTT. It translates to CASSAQGADQPQHF.

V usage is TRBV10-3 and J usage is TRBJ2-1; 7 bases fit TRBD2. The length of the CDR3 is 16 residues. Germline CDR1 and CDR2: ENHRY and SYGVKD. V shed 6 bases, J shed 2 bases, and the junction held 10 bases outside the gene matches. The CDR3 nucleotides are TGTGCCATCAGCCCTCTAGCGGCCCTCGCCTACAATGAGCAGTTCTTC. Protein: CAISPLAALAYNEQFF.

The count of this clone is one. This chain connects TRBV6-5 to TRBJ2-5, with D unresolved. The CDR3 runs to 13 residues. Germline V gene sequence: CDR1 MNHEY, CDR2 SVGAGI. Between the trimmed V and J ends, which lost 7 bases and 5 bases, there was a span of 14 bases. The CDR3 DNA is TGTGCCAGCACCAGATACGCCGGGGAGACCCAGTACTTC. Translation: CASTRYAGETQYF.

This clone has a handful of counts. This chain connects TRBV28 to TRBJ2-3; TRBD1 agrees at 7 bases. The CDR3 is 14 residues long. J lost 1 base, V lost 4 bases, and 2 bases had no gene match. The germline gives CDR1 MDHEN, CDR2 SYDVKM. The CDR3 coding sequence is TGTGCCAGCAGTTCCGGACAGGGCACAGATACGCAGTATTTT. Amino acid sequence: CASSSGQGTDTQYF.

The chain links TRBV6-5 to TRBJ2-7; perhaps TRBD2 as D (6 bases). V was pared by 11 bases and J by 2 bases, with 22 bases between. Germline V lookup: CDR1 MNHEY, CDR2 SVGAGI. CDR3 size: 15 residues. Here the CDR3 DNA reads TGTGCCGGATCTCCGACCGGGACTTACGCCTACGAGCAGTACTTC. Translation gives CAGSPTGTYAYEQYF.

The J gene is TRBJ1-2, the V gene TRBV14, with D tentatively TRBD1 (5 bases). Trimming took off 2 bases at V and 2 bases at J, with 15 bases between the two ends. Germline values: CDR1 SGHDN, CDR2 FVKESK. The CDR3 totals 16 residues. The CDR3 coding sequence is TGTGCCAGCAGCCAACGTCCACGTACAGGCAACTATGGCTACACCTTC. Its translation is CASSQRPRTGNYGYTF.

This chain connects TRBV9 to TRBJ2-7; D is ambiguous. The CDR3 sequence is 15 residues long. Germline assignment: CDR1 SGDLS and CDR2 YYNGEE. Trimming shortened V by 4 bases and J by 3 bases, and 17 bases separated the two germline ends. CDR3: CASSRHEVPGYEQYF. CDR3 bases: TGTGCCAGCAGCCGGCACGAGGTCCCCGGCTACGAGCAGTACTTC.

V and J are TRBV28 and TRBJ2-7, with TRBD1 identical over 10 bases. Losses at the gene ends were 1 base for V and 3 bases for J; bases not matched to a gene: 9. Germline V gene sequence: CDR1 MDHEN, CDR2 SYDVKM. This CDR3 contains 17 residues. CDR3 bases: TGTGCCAGCAGTTTATTTGGACAGGGGGGTCTTTACTACGAGCAGTACTTC. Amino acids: CASSLFGQGGLYYEQYF.

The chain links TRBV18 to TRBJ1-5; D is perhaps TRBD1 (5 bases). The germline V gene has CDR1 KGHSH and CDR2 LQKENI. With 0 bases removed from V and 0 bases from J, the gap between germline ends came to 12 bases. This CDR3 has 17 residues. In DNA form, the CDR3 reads TGTGCCAGCTCACCACCGCCCGGGGGTGATAGCAATCAGCCCCAGCATTTT. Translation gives CASSPPPGGDSNQPQHF.

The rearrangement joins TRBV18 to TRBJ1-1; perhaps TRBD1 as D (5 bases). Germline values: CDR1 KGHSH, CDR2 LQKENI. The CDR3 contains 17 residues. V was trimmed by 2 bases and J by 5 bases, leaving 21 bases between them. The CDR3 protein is CASSPRNGARDGTEAFF. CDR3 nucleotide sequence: TGTGCCAGCTCACCAAGAAACGGGGCGAGGGACGGAACTGAAGCTTTCTTT.

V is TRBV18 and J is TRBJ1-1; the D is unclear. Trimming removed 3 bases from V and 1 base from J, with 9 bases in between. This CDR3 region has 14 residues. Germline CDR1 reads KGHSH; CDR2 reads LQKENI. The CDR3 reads CASSPNPTNTEAFF. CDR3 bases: TGTGCCAGCTCACCTAATCCCACGAACACTGAAGCTTTCTTT.

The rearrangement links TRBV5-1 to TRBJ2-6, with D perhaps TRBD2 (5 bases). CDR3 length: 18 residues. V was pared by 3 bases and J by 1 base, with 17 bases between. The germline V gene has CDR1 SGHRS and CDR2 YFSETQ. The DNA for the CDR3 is TGCGCCAGCAGCTCCCCTCGGGGTGAATATTCTGGGGCCAACGTCCTGACTTTC. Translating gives CASSSPRGEYSGANVLTF. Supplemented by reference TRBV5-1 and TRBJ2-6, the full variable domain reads KAGVTQTPRYLIKTRGQQVTLSCSPISGHRSVSWYQQTPGQGLQFLFEYFSETQRNKGNFPGRFSGRQFSNSRSEMNVSTLELGDSALYLCASSSPRGEYSGANVLTFGAGSRLTVL.

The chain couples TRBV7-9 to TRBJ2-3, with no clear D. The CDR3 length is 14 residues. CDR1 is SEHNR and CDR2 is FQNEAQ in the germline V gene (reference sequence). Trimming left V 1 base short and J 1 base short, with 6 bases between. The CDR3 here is CASSLGSGTDTQYF. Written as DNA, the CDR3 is TGTGCCAGCAGCTTAGGTTCGGGCACAGATACGCAGTATTTT. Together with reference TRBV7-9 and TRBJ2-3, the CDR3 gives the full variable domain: DTGVSQNPRHKITKRGQNVTFRCDPISEHNRLYWYRQTLGQGPEFLTYFQNEAQLEKSRLLSDRFSAERPKGSFSTLEIQRTEQGDSAMYLCASSLGSGTDTQYFGPGTRLTVL.

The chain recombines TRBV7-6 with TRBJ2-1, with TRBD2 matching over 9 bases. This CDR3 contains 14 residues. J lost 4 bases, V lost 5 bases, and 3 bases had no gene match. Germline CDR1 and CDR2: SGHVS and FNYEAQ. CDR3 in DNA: TGTGCCAGCAGCGCTAGCGGGGCGTACAATGAGCAGTTCTTC. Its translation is CASSASGAYNEQFF.

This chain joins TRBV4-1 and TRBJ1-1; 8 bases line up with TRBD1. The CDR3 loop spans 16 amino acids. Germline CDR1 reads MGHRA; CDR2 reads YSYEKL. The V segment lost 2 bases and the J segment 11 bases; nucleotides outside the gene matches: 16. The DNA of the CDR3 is TGCGCCAGCAGCCAACCTCCTTGGACAGGGAGTAGTATCGCTTTCTTT. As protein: CASSQPPWTGSSIAFF.

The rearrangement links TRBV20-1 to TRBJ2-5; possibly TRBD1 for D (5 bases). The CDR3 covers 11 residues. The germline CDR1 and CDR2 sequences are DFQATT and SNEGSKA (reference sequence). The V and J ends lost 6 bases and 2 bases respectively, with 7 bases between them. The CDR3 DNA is TGCAGTGCCGCAGGGCAAGAGACCCAGTACTTC. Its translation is CSAAGQETQYF.

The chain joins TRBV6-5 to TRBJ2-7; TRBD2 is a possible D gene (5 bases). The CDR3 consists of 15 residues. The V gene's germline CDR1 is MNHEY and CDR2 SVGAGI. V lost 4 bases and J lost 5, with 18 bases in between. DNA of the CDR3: TGTGCCAGCAGTTCCGGCCCAGGAGGCAACCACGAGCAGTACTTC. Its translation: CASSSGPGGNHEQYF.

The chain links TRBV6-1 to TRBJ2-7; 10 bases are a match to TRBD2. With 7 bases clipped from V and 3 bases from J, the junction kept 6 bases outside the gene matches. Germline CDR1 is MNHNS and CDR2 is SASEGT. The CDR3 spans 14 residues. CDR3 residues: CASKLAGKIYEQYF. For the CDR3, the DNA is TGTGCCAGCAAACTAGCGGGAAAGATCTACGAGCAGTACTTC.

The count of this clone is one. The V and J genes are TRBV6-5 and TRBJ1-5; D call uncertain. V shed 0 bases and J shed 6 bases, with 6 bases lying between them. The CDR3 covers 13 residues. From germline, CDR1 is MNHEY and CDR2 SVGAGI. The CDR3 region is CASSYSRSQPQHF. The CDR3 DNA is TGTGCCAGCAGTTACTCGAGGAGTCAGCCCCAGCATTTT.

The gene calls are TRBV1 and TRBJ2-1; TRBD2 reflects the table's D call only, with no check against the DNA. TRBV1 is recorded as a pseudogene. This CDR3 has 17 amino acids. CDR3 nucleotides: TGCACCAGCAGCCAAGATCTGGGTAGCGGGGGTCAGAATGAGCAGTTCTTC. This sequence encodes CTSSQDLGSGGQNEQFF.

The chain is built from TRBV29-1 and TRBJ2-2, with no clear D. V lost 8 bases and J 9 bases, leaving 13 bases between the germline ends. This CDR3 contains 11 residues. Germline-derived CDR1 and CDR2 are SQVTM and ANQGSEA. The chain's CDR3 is CSPAGNRELFF. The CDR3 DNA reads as TGCAGCCCAGCTGGCAACCGGGAGCTGTTTTTT.